These T cell receptor beta chains were read from a single sample in a study of shared clonotypes between healthy human individuals. Some clones are missing from TCRdb's copy, which holds only in-frame ones; the method was immunoSEQ multiplex PCR. The top ten hold 0.35% to 0.5% of the sample, which has about 2.3 million clones, roughly 93% seen once. Material for sequencing was naive CD4+ T cells from PBMCs. All receptors come from a young man in good health. Some clones in this sample may be carry-over from other donors' samples. Both conserved end residues are part of each CDR3. Fields, in order: J gene, D gene, CDR3 length, V gene, clone size, CDR3 DNA, CDR3 protein. The D gene is left open where the match is weak. Expanded clones get a size class; other rows say once, few or many, or leave the size out.

j_gene: TRBJ2-7
d_gene: TRBD1
len: 14
v_gene: TRBV7-9
abundance: .
CDR3nt: TGTGCCAGCAGCCCCCGGGACAGGACCTACGAGCAGTACTTC
CDR3aa: CASSPRDRTYEQYF

j_gene: TRBJ1-1
d_gene: .
len: 15
v_gene: TRBV28
abundance: .
CDR3nt: TGTGCCAGCAGTTTCCCGGGGCAGGCCGGAACTGAAGCTTTCTTT
CDR3aa: CASSFPGQAGTEAFF

j_gene: TRBJ2-7
d_gene: .
len: 15
v_gene: TRBV7-2
abundance: .
CDR3nt: TGTGCCAGCAGCCTCTTGGGGGCGGGGACCTACGAGCAGTACTTC
CDR3aa: CASSLLGAGTYEQYF

j_gene: TRBJ2-1
d_gene: TRBD2
len: 17
v_gene: TRBV7-9
abundance: .
CDR3nt: TGTGCCAGCAGCTGGAGGAGTAGCGGGATCCGTTACAATGAGCAGTTCTTC
CDR3aa: CASSWRSSGIRYNEQFF

j_gene: TRBJ1-2
d_gene: .
len: 14
v_gene: TRBV7-2
abundance: .
CDR3nt: TGTGCCAGCAGATTGTTTGGGACCCTCTATGGCTACACCTTC
CDR3aa: CASRLFGTLYGYTF

j_gene: TRBJ2-7
d_gene: TRBD2
len: 15
v_gene: TRBV28
abundance: .
CDR3nt: TGTGCCAGCAGTTTATTGGGGGGGAGAGCTTACGAGCAGTACTTC
CDR3aa: CASSLLGGRAYEQYF

j_gene: TRBJ2-6
d_gene: .
len: 13
v_gene: TRBV7-3
abundance: .
CDR3nt: TGTGCCAGCAGCTTCAATGGGGCCAACGTCCTGACTTTC
CDR3aa: CASSFNGANVLTF

j_gene: TRBJ2-7
d_gene: .
len: 12
v_gene: TRBV14
abundance: .
CDR3nt: TGTGCCAGCAGCCAGGATTACTACGAGCAGTACTTC
CDR3aa: CASSQDYYEQYF

j_gene: TRBJ1-5
d_gene: .
len: 14
v_gene: TRBV30
abundance: .
CDR3nt: TGTGCCTGGAGTGTACTTGACCGGGGACAGCCCCAGCATTTT
CDR3aa: CAWSVLDRGQPQHF

j_gene: TRBJ1-1
d_gene: .
len: 17
v_gene: TRBV18
abundance: .
CDR3nt: TGTGCCAGCTCACCGACGGACATTAGGGTTGCGAACACTGAAGCTTTCTTT
CDR3aa: CASSPTDIRVANTEAFF

j_gene: TRBJ2-2
d_gene: .
len: 16
v_gene: TRBV18
abundance: .
CDR3nt: TGTGCCAGCTCACCAACCATGGGAGGGAACACCGGGGAGCTGTTTTTT
CDR3aa: CASSPTMGGNTGELFF

j_gene: TRBJ1-4
d_gene: TRBD1
len: 14
v_gene: TRBV5-4
abundance: once
CDR3nt: TGTGCCAGCAGCATGAGGACAGGGAATGAAAAACTGTTTTTT
CDR3aa: CASSMRTGNEKLFF

j_gene: TRBJ2-7
d_gene: TRBD1
len: 14
v_gene: TRBV6-5
abundance: .
CDR3nt: TGTGCCAGCAGTGTACGGGACAGCTCCTACGAGCAGTACTTC
CDR3aa: CASSVRDSSYEQYF

j_gene: TRBJ2-7
d_gene: .
len: 14
v_gene: TRBV9
abundance: .
CDR3nt: TGTGCCAGCAGCGTAGGGGGCTGGGACTACGAGCAGTACTTC
CDR3aa: CASSVGGWDYEQYF

j_gene: TRBJ2-1
d_gene: TRBD2
len: 13
v_gene: TRBV29-1
abundance: .
CDR3nt: TGCAGCGCACGGACTAGCGGGCCCAATGAGCAGTTCTTC
CDR3aa: CSARTSGPNEQFF

j_gene: TRBJ2-7
d_gene: TRBD2
len: 16
v_gene: TRBV19
abundance: once
CDR3nt: TGTGCCAGTAGTAATATCCGCGGACTAGGAAGGTACGAGCAGTACTTC
CDR3aa: CASSNIRGLGRYEQYF

j_gene: TRBJ2-7
d_gene: TRBD2
len: 17
v_gene: TRBV7-3
abundance: .
CDR3nt: TGTGCCAGCAGCCCAAGTCCTACGTTCGGGAGGGCCTACGAGCAGTACTTC
CDR3aa: CASSPSPTFGRAYEQYF

j_gene: TRBJ1-2
d_gene: .
len: 12
v_gene: TRBV28
abundance: .
CDR3nt: TGTGCCAGCAGTTTATCGGGGAGAGGCTACACCTTC
CDR3aa: CASSLSGRGYTF

j_gene: TRBJ2-5
d_gene: TRBD2
len: 17
v_gene: TRBV28
abundance: .
CDR3nt: TGTGCCAGCAGTCTAGGCAGCGGCGGGAGCTCTCGGGAGACCCAGTACTTC
CDR3aa: CASSLGSGGSSRETQYF

j_gene: TRBJ1-5
d_gene: .
len: 15
v_gene: TRBV6-5
abundance: few
CDR3nt: TGTGCCAGCAGTTACTCTCAGGGGAGCAATCAGCCCCAGCATTTT
CDR3aa: CASSYSQGSNQPQHF

j_gene: TRBJ1-1
d_gene: .
len: 12
v_gene: TRBV28
abundance: .
CDR3nt: TGTGCCAGCAGTTTATTTCGGAGCGAAGCTTTCTTT
CDR3aa: CASSLFRSEAFF

j_gene: TRBJ2-5
d_gene: .
len: 14
v_gene: TRBV23-1
abundance: .
CDR3nt: TGCGCCAGCAGTCAATCGGTCCTCCAAGAGACCCAGTACTTC
CDR3aa: CASSQSVLQETQYF

j_gene: TRBJ1-1
d_gene: TRBD1
len: 19
v_gene: TRBV6-1
abundance: .
CDR3nt: TGTGCCAGCAGTGATGACCCCTTCAAGACAGGGGCGTCGAACACTGAAGCTTTCTTT
CDR3aa: CASSDDPFKTGASNTEAFF

j_gene: TRBJ2-2
d_gene: TRBD2
len: 16
v_gene: TRBV5-4
abundance: .
CDR3nt: TGTGCCAGCAGCTCCTCCCGGAGTAGCGGGGCCGGGGAGCTGTTTTTT
CDR3aa: CASSSSRSSGAGELFF

j_gene: TRBJ2-2
d_gene: .
len: 14
v_gene: TRBV9
abundance: .
CDR3nt: TGTGCCAGCAGCCACAAAACGAACACCGGGGAGCTGTTTTTT
CDR3aa: CASSHKTNTGELFF

j_gene: TRBJ1-2
d_gene: .
len: 15
v_gene: TRBV21-1
abundance: once
CDR3nt: TGTGCCAGCAGCACCCGGGGGCCGCCGACTTCAGGCTACACCTTC
CDR3aa: CASSTRGPPTSGYTF

j_gene: TRBJ1-1
d_gene: TRBD1
len: 13
v_gene: TRBV6-5
abundance: .
CDR3nt: TGTGCCACCCGGGAAGGGGGCACAACTGAAGCTTTCTTT
CDR3aa: CATREGGTTEAFF

j_gene: TRBJ2-1
d_gene: .
len: 14
v_gene: TRBV9
abundance: .
CDR3nt: TGTGCCAGCAGCGTAGCAGTCCTCTACAATGAGCAGTTCTTC
CDR3aa: CASSVAVLYNEQFF

j_gene: TRBJ2-7
d_gene: .
len: 14
v_gene: TRBV11-1
abundance: .
CDR3nt: TGTGCCAGCAGCTCGAAGACTCTCTCCTACGAGCAGTACTTC
CDR3aa: CASSSKTLSYEQYF

j_gene: TRBJ1-5
d_gene: .
len: 15
v_gene: TRBV28
abundance: few
CDR3nt: TGTGCCAGCAGTTCTGGACGGACTAGCAATCAGCCCCAGCATTTT
CDR3aa: CASSSGRTSNQPQHF

j_gene: TRBJ2-7
d_gene: .
len: 16
v_gene: TRBV7-3
abundance: .
CDR3nt: TGTGCCAGCAGCTTAAGCTCGGGTACAGGCTCCTACGAGCAGTACTTC
CDR3aa: CASSLSSGTGSYEQYF

j_gene: TRBJ1-4
d_gene: .
len: 15
v_gene: TRBV6-5
abundance: .
CDR3nt: TGTGCCAGCAGCCCCGGGGGAAGCCTTAATGAAAAACTGTTTTTT
CDR3aa: CASSPGGSLNEKLFF

j_gene: TRBJ1-2
d_gene: .
len: 13
v_gene: TRBV4-1
abundance: few
CDR3nt: TGCGCCAGCAGCCAATTAGGGAACTATGGCTACACCTTC
CDR3aa: CASSQLGNYGYTF

j_gene: TRBJ1-4
d_gene: .
len: 11
v_gene: TRBV28
abundance: .
CDR3nt: TGTGCCAGCACAGGAAATGAAAAACTGTTTTTT
CDR3aa: CASTGNEKLFF

j_gene: TRBJ1-2
d_gene: .
len: 14
v_gene: TRBV4-3
abundance: .
CDR3nt: TGCGCCAGCAGCCAAGTTTTACCTCCCTACGACTACACCTTC
CDR3aa: CASSQVLPPYDYTF